This T cell receptor (beta chain) appears in the sequencing data of a study of T-cell memory formation after mild COVID-19. Regarding the study as a whole: CM and EM subsets held most contracting CD4+ clones; EMRA held CD8+ ones. The study detected some responding clones in pre-infection memory, suggesting cross-reactive memory joined.

Constant-segment primers and 5'RACE yielded cDNA libraries for TCR alpha and TCR beta, each carrying sample barcodes and UMIs. TCRdb analysed the 5' RACE reads with MiXCR anew, one entry per CDR3 protein. The sample records fewer than 200,000 distinct CDR3 sequences, 20% to 25% being singletons. This clonotype appeared a few times. Its antigen is not known. The V gene's germline CDR1 is SQVTM and CDR2 ANQGSEA. CDR3 size: 15 residues. The V gene lost 5 bases and the J gene lost 4 bases, with 18 bases spanning the gap. The V and J genes are TRBV29-1 and TRBJ2-1; D possibly corresponds to TRBD2 (7 bases). The receptor was isolated from an adult woman who had mild COVID-19 (a few samples of this study predate the infection). Cell type and time point are not known. Sequencing used PBMCs or a T cell subset sorted from them (not recorded which). The CDR3 sequence is CSVLGGDSGYNEQFF. The CDR3 region has the DNA TGCAGCGTTTTAGGGGGGGATAGCGGTTACAATGAGCAGTTCTTC.